Following are 3 T cell receptor beta chains from one sample sequenced in a study of blood T cell repertoires in COVID-19. The protocol was immunoSEQ multiplex PCR, while the TCRdb copy is restricted to in-frame clones and leaves out a portion. Found here are some 110,000 clones, around 80% of them singletons; the top ten hold approximately 0.76%. The sequencing sample was made of peripheral blood. The receptors derive from a woman in her 70s with acute or convalescent COVID-19.

The rearrangement uses TRBV5-6 and TRBJ2-2; 10 bases are shared with TRBD1. After removal of 2 bases from V and 5 bases from J, the junction contained 3 bases not matched to a gene. The length of the CDR3 is 15 residues. Germline CDR1 reads SGHDT; CDR2 reads YYEEEE. DNA for the CDR3: TGTGCCAGCAGCTTTCGGGGACAGGGGACCGGGGAGCTGTTTTTT. It encodes CASSFRGQGTGELFF.

The gene calls are TRBV2 and TRBJ2-5; a weak D match, TRBD2 (6 bases). Germline V gene sequence: CDR1 SNHLY, CDR2 FYNNEI. V dropped 7 bases and J dropped 1 base, with 13 bases sitting between them. The CDR3 consists of 14 residues. The CDR3 sequence: CASKEGRTQETQYF. Here the CDR3 DNA reads TGTGCCAGCAAGGAGGGGAGGACCCAAGAGACCCAGTACTTC.

The rearrangement joins TRBV6-1 to TRBJ2-7, with 9 bases matching TRBD1. The CDR3 has 16 residues. CDR1 is MNHNS, CDR2 SASEGT, per germline. The trim removed 7 bases at V and 9 bases at J, leaving 19 bases unmatched. CDR3 DNA: TGTGCCAGCACTGAGGTCGGGGGGACAGGGTGGAGCGGGCAGTACTTC. Protein product: CASTEVGGTGWSGQYF.